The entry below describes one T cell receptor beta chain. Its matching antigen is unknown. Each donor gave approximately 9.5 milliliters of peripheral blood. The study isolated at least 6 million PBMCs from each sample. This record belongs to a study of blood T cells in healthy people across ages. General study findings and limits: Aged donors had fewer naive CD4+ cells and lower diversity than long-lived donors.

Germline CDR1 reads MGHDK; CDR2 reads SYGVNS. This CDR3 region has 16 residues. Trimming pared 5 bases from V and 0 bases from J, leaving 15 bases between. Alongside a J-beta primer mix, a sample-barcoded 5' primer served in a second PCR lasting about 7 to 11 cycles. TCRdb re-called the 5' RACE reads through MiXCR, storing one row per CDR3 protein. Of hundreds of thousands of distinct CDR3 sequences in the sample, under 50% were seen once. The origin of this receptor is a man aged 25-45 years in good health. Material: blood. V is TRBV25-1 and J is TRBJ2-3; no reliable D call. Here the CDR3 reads CASSTSTLSSTDTQYF. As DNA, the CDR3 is TGTGCCAGCAGTACGTCCACATTGTCTAGCACAGATACGCAGTATTTT.